The TCR beta chain described here comes from a study of glioma-infiltrating T cells. TCR alpha and beta CDR3 regions were amplified from RNA using iRepertoire nested multiplex PCR. One-step reverse transcription and amplification started from approximately 100-400 ng of tissue mRNA or PBMC total RNA. TCRdb redid the calling of the multiplex PCR reads with MiXCR, one entry per CDR3 protein. The sample shows roughly 120,000 distinct CDR3 sequences, less than 30% of them seen only once. Study findings and constraints: CDR3 overlap between tissue and blood was very small. Gliomas, especially low-grade, showed above-expected tissue-blood divergence; non-neoplastic patients showed below.

This clonotype was recorded at least ten times. The antigen remains unidentified. The CDR3 has 16 amino acids. Trimming cost V 2 bases and J 5 bases, with 13 bases left between them. The germline gives CDR1 LGHDT, CDR2 YNNKEL (reference sequence). This clonotype was sampled from a human donor with low-grade glioma or glioblastoma, undergoing nonglioma brain surgery, or in good health (not recorded which). V usage is TRBV3-1 and J usage is TRBJ1-6; unclear D gene. The source material was glioma tissue, nonneoplastic brain tissue, or PBMCs (not recorded which). The CDR3 DNA follows: TGTGCCAGCAGCCAACCGCCCGGTAGGGATAATTCACCCCTCCACTTT. Its translation: CASSQPPGRDNSPLHF. The full variable domain, in which reference TRBV3-1 and TRBJ1-6 provide the parts outside the CDR3, is DTAVSQTPKYLVTQMGNDKSIKCEQNLGHDTMYWYKQDSKKFLKIMFSYNNKELIINETVPNRFSPKSPDKAHLNLHINSLELGDSAVYFCASSQPPGRDNSPLHFGNGTRLTVT.